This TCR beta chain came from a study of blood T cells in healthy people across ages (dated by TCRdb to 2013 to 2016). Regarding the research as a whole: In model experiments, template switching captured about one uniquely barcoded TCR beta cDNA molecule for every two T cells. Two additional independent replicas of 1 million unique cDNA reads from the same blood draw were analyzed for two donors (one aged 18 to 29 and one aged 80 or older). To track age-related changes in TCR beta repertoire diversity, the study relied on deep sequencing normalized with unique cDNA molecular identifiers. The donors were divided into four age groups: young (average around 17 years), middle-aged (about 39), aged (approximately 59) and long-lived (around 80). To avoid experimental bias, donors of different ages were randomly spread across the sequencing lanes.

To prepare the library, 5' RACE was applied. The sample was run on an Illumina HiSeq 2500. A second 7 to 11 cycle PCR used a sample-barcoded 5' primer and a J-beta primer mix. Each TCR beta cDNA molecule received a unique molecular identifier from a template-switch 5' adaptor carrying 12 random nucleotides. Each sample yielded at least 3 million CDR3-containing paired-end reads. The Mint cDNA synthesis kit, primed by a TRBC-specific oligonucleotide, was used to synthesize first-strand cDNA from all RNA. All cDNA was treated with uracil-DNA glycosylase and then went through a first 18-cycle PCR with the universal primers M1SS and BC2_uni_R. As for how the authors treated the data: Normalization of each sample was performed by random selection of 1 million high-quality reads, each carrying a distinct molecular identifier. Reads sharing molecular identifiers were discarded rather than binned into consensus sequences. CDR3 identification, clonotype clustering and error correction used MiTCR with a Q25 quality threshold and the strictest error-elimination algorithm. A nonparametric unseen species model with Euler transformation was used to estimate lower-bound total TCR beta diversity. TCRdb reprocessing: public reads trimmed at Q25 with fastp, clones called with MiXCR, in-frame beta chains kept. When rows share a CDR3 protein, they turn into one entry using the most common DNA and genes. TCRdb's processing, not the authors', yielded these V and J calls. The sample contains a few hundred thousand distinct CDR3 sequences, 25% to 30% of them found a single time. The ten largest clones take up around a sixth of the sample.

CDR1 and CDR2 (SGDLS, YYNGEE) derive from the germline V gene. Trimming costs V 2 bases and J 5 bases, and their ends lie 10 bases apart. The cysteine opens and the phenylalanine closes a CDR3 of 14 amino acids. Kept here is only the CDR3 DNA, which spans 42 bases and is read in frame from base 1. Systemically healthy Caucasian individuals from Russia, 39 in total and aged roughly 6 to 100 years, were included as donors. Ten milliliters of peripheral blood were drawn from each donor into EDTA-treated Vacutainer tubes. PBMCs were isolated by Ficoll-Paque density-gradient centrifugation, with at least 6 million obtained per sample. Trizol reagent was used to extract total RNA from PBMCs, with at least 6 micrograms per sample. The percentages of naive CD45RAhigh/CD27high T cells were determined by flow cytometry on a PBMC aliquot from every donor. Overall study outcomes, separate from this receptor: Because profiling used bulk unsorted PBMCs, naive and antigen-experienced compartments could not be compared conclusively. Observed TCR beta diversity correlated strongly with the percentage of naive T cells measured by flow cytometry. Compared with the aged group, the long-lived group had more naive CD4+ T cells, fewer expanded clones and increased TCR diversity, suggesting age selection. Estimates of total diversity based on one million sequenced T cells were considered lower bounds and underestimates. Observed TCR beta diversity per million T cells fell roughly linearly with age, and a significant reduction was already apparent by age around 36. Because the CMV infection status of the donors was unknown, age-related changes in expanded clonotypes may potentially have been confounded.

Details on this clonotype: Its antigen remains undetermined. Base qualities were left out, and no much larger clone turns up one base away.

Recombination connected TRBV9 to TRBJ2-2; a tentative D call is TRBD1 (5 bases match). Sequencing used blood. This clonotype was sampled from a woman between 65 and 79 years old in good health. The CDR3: CASSVLGATGELFF. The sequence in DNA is TGTGCCAGCAGCGTGTTAGGGGCAACCGGGGAGCTGTTTTTT.